These 23 T cell receptor beta chains were all obtained from the same sample, sequenced in a study of radiotherapy plus CTLA-4 blockade in lung cancer. Repertoires were generated with immunoSEQ multiplex PCR, while TCRdb's copy carries only in-frame clones and drops some. This table has around 70,000 clones, around nine tenths appearing once. Sequencing was performed on peripheral blood, taken from a patient treated with radiotherapy plus ipilimumab. The receptors here all came from a human donor with non-small cell lung cancer that progressed on radiotherapy plus ipilimumab.

The chain is built from TRBV6-5 and TRBJ2-1, with unresolved D. Germline assignment: CDR1 MNHEY and CDR2 SVGAGI. CDR3 length equals 15 residues. V lost 0 bases and J 6 bases, leaving 12 bases between the germline ends. The CDR3 loop reads CASSYSAYPPNEQFF. CDR3 DNA: TGTGCCAGCAGTTACTCAGCATACCCCCCCAATGAGCAGTTCTTC.

The chain is built from TRBV6-5 and TRBJ1-2; 9 bases line up with TRBD1. CDR1 and CDR2 (germline): MNHEY, SVGAGI. The CDR3 runs to 14 residues. Unmatched junction bases numbered 8, after V lost 4 bases and J lost 8 bases. The CDR3 region has the DNA TGTGCCAGCAGTTTTGGCCGGGACAGGGTCGGCTACACCTTC. This sequence encodes CASSFGRDRVGYTF.

The chain links TRBV28 to TRBJ1-5, with TRBD1 identical over 8 bases. The length of the CDR3 is 14 residues. Germline trimming cut 6 bases from V and 0 bases from J; bases unmatched to any gene: 1. Germline-derived CDR1 and CDR2 are MDHEN and SYDVKM. The CDR3 here is CASRDRDSNQPQHF. DNA of the CDR3: TGTGCCAGCAGGGACAGGGATAGCAATCAGCCCCAGCATTTT.

The chain carries TRBV2 and TRBJ1-1, with TRBD1 identical over 9 bases. Per the germline V gene, CDR1 is SNHLY and CDR2 is FYNNEI. The V segment lost 9 bases and the J segment 1 base; nucleotides outside the gene matches: 3. The CDR3 runs to 13 residues. CDR3 bases: TGTGCCAGTCAACAGGGGGCGAACACTGAAGCTTTCTTT. Protein: CASQQGANTEAFF.

This sequence joins TRBV4-2 and TRBJ2-7, with TRBD2 identical over 11 bases. Germline trimming cut 0 bases from V and 4 bases from J; bases unmatched to any gene: 14. The V gene's germline CDR1 is LGHNA and CDR2 YNFKEQ. This CDR3 is built from 19 residues. The DNA for the CDR3 is TGTGCCAGCAGCCAAGACTTCCCCGGCCTAGCGGGAGGCTGGTACGAGCAGTACTTC. Translation gives CASSQDFPGLAGGWYEQYF.

This sequence joins TRBV12-5 and TRBJ2-3, with D possibly being TRBD2 (5 bases). V lost 0 bases and J lost 2, with 9 bases in between. The CDR3 runs to 15 residues. Germline CDR1 is LGHNT and CDR2 is FRNRAP. The CDR3 protein is CASGLVGLSTDTQYF. The CDR3 DNA sequence: TGTGCTAGTGGTTTGGTTGGACTCTCCACAGATACGCAGTATTTT.

The V call is TRBV6-6, the J call TRBJ2-5; no definite D call. The length of the CDR3 is 10 residues. V lost 2 bases, J lost 7 bases, and 2 bases lay in between. Germline CDR1 and CDR2: MNHNY and SVGAGI (reference sequence). The CDR3 loop is CASSYGTQYF. The CDR3 DNA reads as TGTGCCAGCAGTTACGGGACCCAGTACTTC.

The rearrangement joins TRBV6-6 to TRBJ1-2; D is perhaps TRBD1 (5 bases). The CDR3 runs 14 residues. V lost 11 bases, J lost 4 bases, and 20 bases lay in between. Germline V lookup: CDR1 MNHNY, CDR2 SVGAGI (reference sequence). The DNA of the CDR3 is TGTGCCGCCCGCTCTGAACAGGCGCCCTATGGCTACACCTTC. Encoded protein: CAARSEQAPYGYTF.

This clone was observed once. The J gene is TRBJ1-5, the V gene TRBV30; D is uncertain. Germline CDR1 reads GTSNPN; CDR2 reads SVGIG (reference sequence). The CDR3 runs to 15 residues. V lost 2 bases to trimming and J lost 1 base, with 12 bases between them. CDR3 in amino acids: CAWSRGVDSNQPQHF. Written as DNA, the CDR3 is TGTGCCTGGAGTCGGGGAGTTGACAGCAATCAGCCCCAGCATTTT. Full variable domain (rest looked up from reference TRBV30 and TRBJ1-5): SQTIHQWPATLVQPVGSPLSLECTVEGTSNPNLYWYRQAAGRGLQLLFYSVGIGQISSEVPQNLSASRPQDRQFILSSKKLLLSDSGFYLCAWSRGVDSNQPQHFGDGTRLSIL.

V usage is TRBV2 and J usage is TRBJ2-5; 8 nucleotides agree with TRBD1. Germline CDR1 reads SNHLY; CDR2 reads FYNNEI. Trimming cost V 7 bases and J 4 bases; bases outside gene matches: 17. This CDR3 region has 17 residues. The CDR3 sequence: CASNWKRQGSPSETQYF. Here the CDR3 DNA reads TGTGCCAGCAACTGGAAACGACAGGGGTCCCCCTCAGAGACCCAGTACTTC. The full variable domain, completed using reference TRBV2 and TRBJ2-5, is EPEVTQTPSHQVTQMGQEVILRCVPISNHLYFYWYRQILGQKVEFLVSFYNNEISEKSEIFDDQFSVERPDGSNFTLKIRSTKLEDSAMYFCASNWKRQGSPSETQYFGPGTRLLVL.

The rearrangement uses TRBV19 and TRBJ2-3; TRBD2 matches 11 bases. Germline lookup yields CDR1 LNHDA and CDR2 SQIVND (reference sequence). This CDR3 spans 15 amino acids. V lost 9 bases to trimming and J lost 3 bases; unmatched junction nucleotides: 8. The CDR3 nucleotides are TGTGCCAGCTCCCCCCGGACTAGCGGGACAGATACGCAGTATTTT. Protein product: CASSPRTSGTDTQYF.

The chain employs TRBV6-6 and TRBJ1-4; D might be TRBD1 (5 bases). The germline V and J ends were trimmed by 7 bases and 8 bases, with 20 bases remaining between them. Germline V gives CDR1 MNHNY, CDR2 SVGAGI (reference sequence). The CDR3 consists of 15 residues. The CDR3 nucleotides read TGTGCCAGCAACCCTCGGGGCGTCTTTAGCGAAAAACTGTTTTTT. Protein product: CASNPRGVFSEKLFF.

This chain connects TRBV4-1 to TRBJ2-7; 9 bases are a match to TRBD2. Per the germline V gene, CDR1 is MGHRA and CDR2 is YSYEKL. With 0 bases clipped from V and 2 bases from J, the junction kept 2 bases outside the gene matches. This CDR3 comprises 15 residues. In DNA, the CDR3 is TGCGCCAGCAGCCAAGAGAGCGGGAGGACCTACGAGCAGTACGTC. This sequence encodes CASSQESGRTYEQYV.

The chain combines TRBV29-1 with TRBJ2-1; D gene unclear. Germline CDR1 reads SQVTM; CDR2 reads ANQGSEA. Deletions cut 1 base from V and 6 bases from J, with 16 bases between. The CDR3 is 15 amino acids. The CDR3 is CSVEGLNPKVNEQFF. The CDR3 region has the DNA TGCAGCGTTGAAGGGCTCAATCCGAAGGTCAATGAGCAGTTCTTC.

The DNA of the CDR3 is TGTGCCAGCAGCCAAGGACTAGCGGGAGGTGGTGAGCAGTTCTTC. Translating it yields CASSQGLAGGGEQFF. J is TRBJ2-1 and V is TRBV7-3, with TRBD2 matching over 14 bases. Germline V gene sequence: CDR1 SGHTA, CDR2 FQGTGA. Germline trimming cut 5 bases from V and 9 bases from J; bases unmatched to any gene: 6. The CDR3 runs to 15 residues.

This sequence joins TRBV13 and TRBJ2-2; no clear D gene. Deletions cut 5 bases from V and 5 bases from J, with 12 bases between. The CDR3 spans 14 residues. Germline V gives CDR1 PRHDT, CDR2 FYEKMQ (reference sequence). CDR3 region: CASSPTFDTGELFF. DNA of the CDR3: TGTGCCAGCAGCCCAACGTTCGATACCGGGGAGCTGTTTTTT.

J is TRBJ2-7 and V is TRBV19; 11 bases map to TRBD2. CDR1 and CDR2 from the germline V gene are LNHDA and SQIVND (reference sequence). V gave up 6 bases and J gave up 3 bases; unmatched junction bases: 7. CDR3 length equals 15 residues. The CDR3 reads CASSQTSGSYYEQYF. CDR3 DNA: TGTGCCAGTAGCCAAACTAGCGGGAGTTACTACGAGCAGTACTTC.

This clone has a handful of counts. The chain employs TRBV7-2 and TRBJ1-4; D is undetermined. V was trimmed by 0 bases and J by 4 bases, leaving 9 bases between them. Germline V gene lookup returns CDR1 SGHTA and CDR2 FQGNSA. This CDR3 has 15 residues. The DNA of the CDR3 is TGTGCCAGCAGCTTAGCTCCTTTGGGTAATGAAAAACTGTTTTTT. This codes for CASSLAPLGNEKLFF.

This clone appeared a single time. In DNA, the CDR3 is TGTGCCAGCAGCACCAACACCGGGGAGCTGTTTTTT. Residues: CASSTNTGELFF. The rearrangement joins TRBV7-2 to TRBJ2-2, with D unresolved. Germline V gene data show CDR1 as SGHTA and CDR2 as FQGNSA. V gave up 5 bases and J gave up 2 bases, with 3 bases separating them. This CDR3 comprises 12 residues.

This chain uses TRBV11-3 with TRBJ2-7, with 7 positions matching TRBD2. J was trimmed by 2 bases and V by 3 bases; bases with no gene match: 7. This CDR3 has 15 amino acids. CDR1 and CDR2 from the germline V gene are SGHNT and YENEEA. The CDR3 reads CASSFGRELPYEQYF. CDR3 coding DNA: TGTGCCAGCAGCTTCGGGCGGGAGCTTCCCTACGAGCAGTACTTC.

The V gene is TRBV7-9, the J gene TRBJ1-3; D not resolved. V was pared by 6 bases and J by 0 bases, with 12 bases between. The CDR3 extends over 15 amino acids. Per germline, CDR1 SEHNR and CDR2 FQNEAQ (reference sequence). The CDR3 nucleotides read TGTGCCAGCAGGGACCGGTCGTTCTCTGGAAACACCATATATTTT. Protein: CASRDRSFSGNTIYF.

The chain recombines TRBV27 with TRBJ1-2; possible D gene TRBD1, 5 bases. Trimming removed 3 bases from V and 7 bases from J, with 21 bases in between. Germline loops: CDR1 MNHEY, CDR2 SMNVEV (reference sequence). The CDR3 extends over 16 amino acids. CDR3 region: CASSLGPWDRIVGYTF. DNA for the CDR3: TGTGCCAGCAGTTTGGGGCCGTGGGACCGTATCGTTGGCTACACCTTC.

The V gene is TRBV6-5, the J gene TRBJ1-1; 7 positions match TRBD1. This CDR3 is built from 14 residues. Germline-derived CDR1 and CDR2 are MNHEY and SVGAGI. V shed 5 bases and J 8 bases; nucleotides not matched to a gene: 11. The CDR3 DNA is TGTGCCAGCAGTCACCGACAGGGTATAACGGAAGCTTTCTTT. Residues: CASSHRQGITEAFF.